Below are 7 T cell receptor beta chains sequenced from a single sample in a study of shared clonotypes between healthy human individuals. Only in-frame clones appear in the TCRdb table, and some are missing; sequencing was by immunoSEQ multiplex PCR. The repertoire holds roughly 400,000 clones, with 90% to 98% as singletons. Sequencing was carried out using memory CD8+ T cells sorted from blood. Subset in this sample: CD45RO+ cells pooled with CCR7-negative TemRA cells. The receptors derive from a man aged 30-40 years in good health.

This chain joins TRBV29-1 and TRBJ1-2; 8 nucleotides match TRBD1. Germline CDR1 reads SQVTM; CDR2 reads ANQGSEA. The CDR3 covers 14 residues. J was trimmed by 4 bases and V by 0 bases; bases with no gene match: 4. CDR3 in amino acids: CSVEDRDRSYGYTF. CDR3 coding DNA: TGCAGCGTTGAAGATCGGGACAGGTCCTATGGCTACACCTTC.

The chain carries TRBV28 and TRBJ2-6; 9 positions match TRBD2. With V trimmed by 2 bases and J by 3 bases, 5 bases remained unmatched. CDR1 is MDHEN and CDR2 is SYDVKM in the germline V gene. CDR3 length equals 17 residues. The CDR3 nucleotides are TGTGCCAGCAGTTTAGCGGGAGGGCCGATTGGGGCCAACGTCCTGACTTTC. Translating it yields CASSLAGGPIGANVLTF.

The rearrangement joins TRBV15 to TRBJ2-2; a possible D gene is TRBD2 (5 bases). The ends were cut back, 0 bases at V and 2 bases at J, with 10 bases in the middle. CDR1 LNHNV and CDR2 YYDKDF come from the germline V gene (reference sequence). The CDR3 consists of 16 residues. CDR3 nucleotide sequence: TGTGCCACCAGCAGAGATGTTGGACTTAACACCGGGGAGCTGTTTTTT. Translated: CATSRDVGLNTGELFF.

Written as DNA, the CDR3 is TGTGCCAGCAGCCTCACCGGGACTAGCTCCTACAATGAGCAGTTCTTC. Its protein product is CASSLTGTSSYNEQFF. The chain joins TRBV9 to TRBJ2-1; 8 positions match TRBD2. J lost 0 bases, V lost 4 bases, and 6 bases had no gene match. The CDR3 is made up of 16 amino acids. Looked up from germline, CDR1 is SGDLS and CDR2 is YYNGEE.

This chain joins TRBV5-1 and TRBJ2-3; 8 positions agree with TRBD2. The CDR3 contains 16 residues. Germline CDR1 and CDR2: SGHRS and YFSETQ. Trimming cost V 0 bases and J 5 bases; bases outside gene matches: 8. CDR3 sequence: CASSLAPGLVRDTQYF. The CDR3 DNA reads as TGCGCCAGCAGCTTGGCCCCGGGACTAGTTAGAGATACGCAGTATTTT.

V and J are TRBV12-1 and TRBJ2-3; TRBD2, the table's D call, lacks a check against the DNA. TRBV12-1 constitutes a pseudogene. The CDR3 totals 15 residues. Here the CDR3 reads CASSFPGGTTDTQYF. The CDR3 DNA follows: TGTGCCAGCAGCTTCCCGGGAGGGACCACAGATACGCAGTATTTT.

The V and J genes are TRBV7-2 and TRBJ2-7; 8 bases map to TRBD2. This CDR3 region has 14 residues. Trimming took 5 bases from V and 5 from J; bases not matched to a gene: 8. The V gene's germline CDR1 is SGHTA and CDR2 FQGNSA. CDR3 residues: CASSRRTSRHEQYF. CDR3 coding DNA: TGTGCCAGCAGCCGAAGGACTAGCAGGCACGAGCAGTACTTC.